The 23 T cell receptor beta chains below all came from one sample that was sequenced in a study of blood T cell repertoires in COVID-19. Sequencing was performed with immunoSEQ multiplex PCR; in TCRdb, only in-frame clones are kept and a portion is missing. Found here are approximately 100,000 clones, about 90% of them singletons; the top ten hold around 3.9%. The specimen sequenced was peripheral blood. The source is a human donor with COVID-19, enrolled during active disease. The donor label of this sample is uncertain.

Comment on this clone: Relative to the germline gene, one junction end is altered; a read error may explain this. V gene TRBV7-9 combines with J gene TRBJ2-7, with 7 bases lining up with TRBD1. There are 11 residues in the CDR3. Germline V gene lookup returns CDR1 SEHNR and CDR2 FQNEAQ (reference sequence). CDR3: CASSLQGERYF. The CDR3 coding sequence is TGTGCCAGCAGCTTGCAGGGGGAGCGGTACTTC.

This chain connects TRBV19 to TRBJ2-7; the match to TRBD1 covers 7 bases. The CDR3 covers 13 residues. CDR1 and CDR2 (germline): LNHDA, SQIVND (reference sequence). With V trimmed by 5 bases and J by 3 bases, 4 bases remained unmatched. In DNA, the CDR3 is TGTGCCAGTAGTGAGGGGGCGGTCTACGAGCAGTACTTC. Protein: CASSEGAVYEQYF.

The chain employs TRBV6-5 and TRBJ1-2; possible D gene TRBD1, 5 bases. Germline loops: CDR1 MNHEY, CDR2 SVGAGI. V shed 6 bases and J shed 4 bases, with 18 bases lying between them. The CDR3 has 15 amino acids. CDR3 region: CASSLTQGAAYGYTF. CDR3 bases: TGTGCCAGCAGCCTGACCCAAGGGGCGGCCTATGGCTACACCTTC.

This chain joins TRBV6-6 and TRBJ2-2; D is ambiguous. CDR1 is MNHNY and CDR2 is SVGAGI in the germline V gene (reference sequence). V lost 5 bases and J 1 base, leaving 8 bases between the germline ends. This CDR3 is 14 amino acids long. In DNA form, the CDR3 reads TGTGCCAGCAGTACGTCACAGAACACCGGGGAGCTGTTTTTT. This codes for CASSTSQNTGELFF.

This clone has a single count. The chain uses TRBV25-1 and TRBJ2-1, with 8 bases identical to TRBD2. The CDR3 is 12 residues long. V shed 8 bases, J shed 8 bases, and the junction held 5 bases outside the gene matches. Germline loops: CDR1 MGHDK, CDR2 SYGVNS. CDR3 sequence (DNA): TGTGCCAGCCGGACTAGCCACGATGAGCAGTTCTTC. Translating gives CASRTSHDEQFF.

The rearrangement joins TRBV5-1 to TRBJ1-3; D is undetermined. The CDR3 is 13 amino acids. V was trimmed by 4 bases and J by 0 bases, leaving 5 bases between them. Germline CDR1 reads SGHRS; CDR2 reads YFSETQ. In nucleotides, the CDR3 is TGCGCCAGCAGCCTGAGCTCTGGAAACACCATATATTTT. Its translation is CASSLSSGNTIYF.

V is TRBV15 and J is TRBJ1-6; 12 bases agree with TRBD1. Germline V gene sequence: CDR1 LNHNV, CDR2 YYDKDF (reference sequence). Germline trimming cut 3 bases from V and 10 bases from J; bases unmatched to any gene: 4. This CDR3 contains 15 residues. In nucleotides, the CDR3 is TGTGCCACCAGCAGGGGACAGGGGGCATGGTCACCCCTCCACTTT. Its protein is CATSRGQGAWSPLHF.

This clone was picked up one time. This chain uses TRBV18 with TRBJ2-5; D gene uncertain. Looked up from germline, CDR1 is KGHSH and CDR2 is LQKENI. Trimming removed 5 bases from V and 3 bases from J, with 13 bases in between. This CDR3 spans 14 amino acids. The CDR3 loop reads CASSKVVAEETQYF. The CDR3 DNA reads TGTGCCAGCTCAAAAGTCGTTGCAGAAGAGACCCAGTACTTC.

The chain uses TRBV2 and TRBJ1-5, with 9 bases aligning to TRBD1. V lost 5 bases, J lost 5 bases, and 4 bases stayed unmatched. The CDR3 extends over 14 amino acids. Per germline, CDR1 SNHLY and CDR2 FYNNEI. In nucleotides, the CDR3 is TGTGCCAGCAGTCCAACAGGGGGCCATCAGCCCCAGCATTTT. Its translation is CASSPTGGHQPQHF.

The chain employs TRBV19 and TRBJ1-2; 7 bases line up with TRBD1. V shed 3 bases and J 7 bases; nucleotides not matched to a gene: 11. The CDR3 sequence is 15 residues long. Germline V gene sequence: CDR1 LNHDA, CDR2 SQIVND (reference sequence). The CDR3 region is CASSIWRGLSGGYTF. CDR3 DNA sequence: TGTGCCAGTAGTATCTGGAGGGGGCTCAGCGGTGGCTACACCTTC.

This CDR3 reads CASSLVGGIYGYTF. CDR3 coding DNA: TGTGCCAGCAGCTTGGTCGGGGGAATCTATGGCTACACCTTC. The V call is TRBV5-6, the J call TRBJ1-2, with D perhaps matching TRBD1 (5 bases). V was pared by 0 bases and J by 4 bases, with 10 bases between. There are 14 residues in the CDR3. Per germline, CDR1 SGHDT and CDR2 YYEEEE.

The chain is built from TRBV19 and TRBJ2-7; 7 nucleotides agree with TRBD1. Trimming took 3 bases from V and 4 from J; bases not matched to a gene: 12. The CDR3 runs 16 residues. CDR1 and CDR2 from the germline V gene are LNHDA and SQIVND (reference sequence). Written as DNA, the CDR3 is TGTGCCAGTAGTATCTCCCCCATGGGACAGAGATACGAGCAGTACTTC. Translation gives CASSISPMGQRYEQYF.

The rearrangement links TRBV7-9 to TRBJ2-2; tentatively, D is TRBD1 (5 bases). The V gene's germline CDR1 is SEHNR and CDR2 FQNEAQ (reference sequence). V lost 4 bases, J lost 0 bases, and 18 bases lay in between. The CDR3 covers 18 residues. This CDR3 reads CASSWVRGHQSNTGELFF. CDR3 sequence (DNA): TGTGCCAGCAGCTGGGTCCGCGGACACCAATCGAACACCGGGGAGCTGTTTTTT.

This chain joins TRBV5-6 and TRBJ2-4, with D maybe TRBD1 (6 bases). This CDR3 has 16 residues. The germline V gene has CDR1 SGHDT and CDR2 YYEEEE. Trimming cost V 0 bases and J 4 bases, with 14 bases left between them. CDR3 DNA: TGTGCCAGCAGCTTGGCAGGAGGAAGGGGGAAAAACATTCAGTACTTC. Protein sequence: CASSLAGGRGKNIQYF.

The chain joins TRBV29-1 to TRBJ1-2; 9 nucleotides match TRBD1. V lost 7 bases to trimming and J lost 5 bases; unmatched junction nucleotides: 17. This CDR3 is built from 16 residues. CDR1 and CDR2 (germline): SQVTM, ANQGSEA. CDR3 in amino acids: CSARTGDRGGGYGYTF. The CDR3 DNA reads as TGCAGCGCCCGGACAGGGGATAGGGGTGGGGGTTATGGCTACACCTTC.

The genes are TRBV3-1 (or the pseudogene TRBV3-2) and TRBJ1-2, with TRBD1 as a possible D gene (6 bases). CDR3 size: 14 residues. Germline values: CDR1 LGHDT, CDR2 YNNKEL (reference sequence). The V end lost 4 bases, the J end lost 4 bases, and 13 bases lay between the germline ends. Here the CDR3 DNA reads TGTGCCAGCAGCCGCCAGGGGACGCCCTATGGCTACACCTTC. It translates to CASSRQGTPYGYTF.

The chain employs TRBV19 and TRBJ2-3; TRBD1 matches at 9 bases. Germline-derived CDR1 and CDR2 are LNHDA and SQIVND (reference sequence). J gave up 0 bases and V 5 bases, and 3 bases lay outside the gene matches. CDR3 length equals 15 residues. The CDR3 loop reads CASSGDRASTDTQYF. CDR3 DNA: TGTGCCAGTAGTGGGGACAGGGCTAGCACAGATACGCAGTATTTT.

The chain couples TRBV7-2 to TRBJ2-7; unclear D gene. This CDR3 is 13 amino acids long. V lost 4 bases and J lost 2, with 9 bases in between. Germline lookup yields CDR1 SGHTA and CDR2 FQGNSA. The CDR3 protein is CASSSRVPYEQYF. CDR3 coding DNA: TGTGCCAGCAGCTCCCGGGTGCCCTACGAGCAGTACTTC.

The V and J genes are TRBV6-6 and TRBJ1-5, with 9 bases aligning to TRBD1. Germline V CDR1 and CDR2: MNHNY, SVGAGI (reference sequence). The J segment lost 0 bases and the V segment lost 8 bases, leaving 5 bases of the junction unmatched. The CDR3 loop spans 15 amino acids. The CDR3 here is CASRQGDYSNQPQHF. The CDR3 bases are TGTGCCAGCCGACAGGGGGACTATAGCAATCAGCCCCAGCATTTT.

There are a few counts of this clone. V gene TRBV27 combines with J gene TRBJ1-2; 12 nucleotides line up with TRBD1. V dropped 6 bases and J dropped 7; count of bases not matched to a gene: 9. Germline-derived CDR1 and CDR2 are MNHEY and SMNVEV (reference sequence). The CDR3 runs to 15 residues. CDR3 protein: CASRPTGTGGGGYTF. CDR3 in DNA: TGTGCCAGCAGGCCCACCGGGACAGGGGGCGGTGGCTACACCTTC.

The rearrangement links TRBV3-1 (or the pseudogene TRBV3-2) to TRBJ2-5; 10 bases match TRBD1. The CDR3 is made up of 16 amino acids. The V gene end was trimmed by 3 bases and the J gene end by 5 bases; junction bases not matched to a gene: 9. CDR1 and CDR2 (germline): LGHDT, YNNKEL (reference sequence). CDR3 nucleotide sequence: TGTGCCAGCAGCCAGTACGAAGACAGGGGGCCGGAGACCCAGTACTTC. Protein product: CASSQYEDRGPETQYF.

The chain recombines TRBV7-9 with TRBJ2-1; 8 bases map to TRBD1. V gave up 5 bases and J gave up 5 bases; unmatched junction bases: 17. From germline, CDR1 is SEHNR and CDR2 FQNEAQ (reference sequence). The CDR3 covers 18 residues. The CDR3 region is CASSARGTGSSWDNEQFF. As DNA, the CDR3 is TGTGCCAGCAGCGCGAGGGGGACAGGTTCGAGTTGGGACAATGAGCAGTTCTTC.

The CDR3 here is CASSLGLAGHEQYF. DNA of the CDR3: TGTGCCAGCAGCTTAGGACTAGCGGGCCACGAGCAGTACTTC. The rearrangement links TRBV11-3 to TRBJ2-7, with 10 bases lining up with TRBD2. CDR3 size: 14 residues. With 1 base clipped from V and 5 bases from J, the junction kept 2 bases outside the gene matches. Germline CDR1 reads SGHNT; CDR2 reads YENEEA.